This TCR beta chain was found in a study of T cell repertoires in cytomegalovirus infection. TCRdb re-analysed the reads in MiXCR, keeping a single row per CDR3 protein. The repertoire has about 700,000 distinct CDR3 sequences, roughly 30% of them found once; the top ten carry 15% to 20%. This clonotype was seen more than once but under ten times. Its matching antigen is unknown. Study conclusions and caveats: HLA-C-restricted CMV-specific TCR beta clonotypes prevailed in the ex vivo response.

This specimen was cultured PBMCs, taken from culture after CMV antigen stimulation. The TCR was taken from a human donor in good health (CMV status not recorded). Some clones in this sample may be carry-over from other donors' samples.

The CDR3 nucleotides are TGTGCCAGCAGCCAATCCAGGGGTCTTTGGACTAATGAAAAACTGTTTTTT. Translating it yields CASSQSRGLWTNEKLFF. The chain uses TRBV7-4 and TRBJ1-4; possible D gene TRBD1, 6 bases. The CDR3 covers 17 residues. Germline CDR1 is SGHVT and CDR2 is SQSDAQ. V lost 5 bases and J 2 bases, leaving 18 bases between the germline ends.